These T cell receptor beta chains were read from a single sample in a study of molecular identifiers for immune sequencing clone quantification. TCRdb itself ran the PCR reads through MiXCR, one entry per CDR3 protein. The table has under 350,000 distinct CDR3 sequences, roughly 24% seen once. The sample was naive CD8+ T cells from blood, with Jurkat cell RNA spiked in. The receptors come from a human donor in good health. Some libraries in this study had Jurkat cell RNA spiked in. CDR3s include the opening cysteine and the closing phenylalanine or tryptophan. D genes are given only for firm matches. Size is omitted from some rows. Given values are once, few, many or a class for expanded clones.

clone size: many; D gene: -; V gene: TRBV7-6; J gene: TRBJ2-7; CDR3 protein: CASSLEGEDYEQYF; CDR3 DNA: TGTGCCAGCAGCTTAGAAGGGGAGGACTACGAGCAGTACTTC
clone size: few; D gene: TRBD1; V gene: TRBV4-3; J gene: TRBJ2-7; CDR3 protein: CASSLGDSGYEQYF; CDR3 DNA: TGCGCCAGCAGCCTAGGGGACAGCGGTTACGAGCAGTACTTC
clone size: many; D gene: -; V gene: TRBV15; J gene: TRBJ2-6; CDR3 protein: CATSRENRGANVLTF; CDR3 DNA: TGTGCCACCAGCAGAGAGAATCGTGGGGCCAACGTCCTGACTTTC
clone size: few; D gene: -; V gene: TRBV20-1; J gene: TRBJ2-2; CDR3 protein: CSARGLLVNTGELFF; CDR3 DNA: TGCAGTGCTAGAGGTTTACTAGTGAACACCGGGGAGCTGTTTTTT
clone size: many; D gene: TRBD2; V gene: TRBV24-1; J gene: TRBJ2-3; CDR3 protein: CATSDSLAAGRTDTQYF; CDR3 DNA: TGTGCCACCAGTGATTCACTAGCGGCGGGGAGGACAGATACGCAGTATTTT
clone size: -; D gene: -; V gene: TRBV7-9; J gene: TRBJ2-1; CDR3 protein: CASSPVLGESYNAQFF; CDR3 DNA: TGTGCCAGCAGCCCGGTCCTGGGGGAAAGCTACAATGCGCAGTTCTTC
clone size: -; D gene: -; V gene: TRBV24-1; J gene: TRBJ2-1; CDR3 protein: CATSDLSWGPYNEQFF; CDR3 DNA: TGTGCCACCAGTGATTTGTCGTGGGGCCCCTACAATGAGCAGTTCTTC
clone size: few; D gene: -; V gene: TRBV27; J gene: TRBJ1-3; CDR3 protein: CASCLSGHWMNTIYF; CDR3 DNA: TGTGCCAGCTGTTTATCAGGACACTGGATGAACACCATATATTTT
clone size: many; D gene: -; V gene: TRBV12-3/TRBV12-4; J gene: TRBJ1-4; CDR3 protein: CASSFRHAEEKLFF; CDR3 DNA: TGTGCCAGCAGTTTTCGACACGCCGAAGAAAAACTGTTTTTT
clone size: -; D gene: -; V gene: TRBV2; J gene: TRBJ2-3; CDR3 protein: CASSVAEPPEYF; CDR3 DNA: TGTGCCAGCAGTGTGGCAGAGCCGCCTGAGTATTTT
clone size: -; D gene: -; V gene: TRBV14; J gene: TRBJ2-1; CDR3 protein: CASSHGGPNEQFF; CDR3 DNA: TGTGCCAGCAGTCACGGGGGGCCCAATGAGCAGTTCTTC
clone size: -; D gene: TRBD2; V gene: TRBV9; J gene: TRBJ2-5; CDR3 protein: CASSVGLAVQETQYF; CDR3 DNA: TGTGCCAGCAGCGTAGGGCTAGCGGTACAAGAGACCCAGTACTTC
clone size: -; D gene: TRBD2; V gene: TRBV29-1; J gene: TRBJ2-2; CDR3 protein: CSVIAGANTRELFF; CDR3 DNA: TGCAGCGTTATAGCGGGCGCGAACACCAGGGAGCTGTTTTTT
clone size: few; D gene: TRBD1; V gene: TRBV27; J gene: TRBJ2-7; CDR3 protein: CASSFGTGGNEQYF; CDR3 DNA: TGTGCCAGCAGTTTCGGGACAGGGGGTAACGAGCAGTACTTC
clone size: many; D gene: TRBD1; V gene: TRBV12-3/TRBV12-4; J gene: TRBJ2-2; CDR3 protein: CASSPGTGIRGELFF; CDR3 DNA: TGTGCCAGCAGTCCCGGGACAGGGATTCGCGGGGAGCTGTTTTTT
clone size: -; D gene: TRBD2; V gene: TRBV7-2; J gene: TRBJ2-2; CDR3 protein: CASSFHLAGVNTGELVF; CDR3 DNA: TGTGCCAGCAGCTTTCATCTAGCGGGGGTGAACACCGGGGAGCTGGTTTTT
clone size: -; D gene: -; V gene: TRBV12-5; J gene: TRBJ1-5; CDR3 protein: CASGPPERDYSNQPQHF; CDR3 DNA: TGTGCTAGTGGTCCCCCGGAGAGAGATTATAGCAATCAGCCCCAGCATTTT
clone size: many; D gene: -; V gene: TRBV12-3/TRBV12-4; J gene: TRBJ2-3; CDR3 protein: CASSFNVDTQYF; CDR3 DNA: TGTGCCAGCAGTTTCAATGTGGATACGCAGTATTTT
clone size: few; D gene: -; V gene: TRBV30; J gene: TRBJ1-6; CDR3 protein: CAWPPGTLNSPLHF; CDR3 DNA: TGTGCCTGGCCCCCCGGGACTCTTAATTCACCCCTCCACTTT